This TCR beta chain stems from a study of a mutant IDH1 vaccine in newly diagnosed glioma. In germline, CDR1 is MRHNA, CDR2 SNTAGT. With 6 bases removed from V and 1 base from J, the gap between germline ends came to 11 bases. This CDR3 has 14 residues. A word on this clone: Antigen: not known.

Clones were sequenced by immunoSEQ multiplex PCR, and TCRdb holds only the in-frame ones, with some missing. The profile shows tens of thousands of clones, around four fifths of them singletons. Time point noted: week 47, end of study. It was 300 ug of mutant IDH1 20-mer peptide that made up each vaccine dose, given with topical imiquimod. This chain joins TRBV6-4 and TRBJ2-3; TRBD2 is a possible D gene (6 bases). This material consisted of PBMCs, taken from a glioma patient whose treatment included an IDH1 peptide vaccine. This TCR was sampled from a middle-aged man with glioma. The CDR3: CASSPSGGTDTQYF. DNA for the CDR3: TGTGCCAGCAGCCCCTCGGGGGGCACAGATACGCAGTATTTT.